The sequence of this T cell receptor (beta chain) was determined in a study of shared clonotypes between healthy human individuals. Study information: The donors, a couple of women and three men, were aged 18 to 49. General study results and limits: Non-shared clonotypes were found to have lower generation probabilities than the clonotypes that were shared by all four of the sorted-subset donors. Naive subsets usually exceeded memory subsets in estimated richness. Collection of samples was limited to blood; tissue repertoires likely differ.

To note about this clone: Its antigen is not identified.

The V and J ends lost 3 bases and 4 bases, in that order; junction bases with no gene match: 6. This CDR3 is built from 14 residues. Germline loops: CDR1 SQVTM, CDR2 ANQGSEA. TCRdb's copy holds only in-frame clones and misses some; the assay was immunoSEQ multiplex PCR. The repertoire holds about 300,000 clones, with less than 85% as singletons. The TCR originated in a man aged 25 to 40 in good health. Sequencing was performed on memory CD4+ T cells sorted from blood. Subset indicated: CD45RA-negative fraction. The V call is TRBV29-1, the J call TRBJ2-7; 10 nucleotides align to TRBD2. CDR3 sequence reads: CSVEKPSGSYEQYF. CDR3 sequence (DNA): TGCAGCGTTGAGAAGCCTAGCGGGAGTTACGAGCAGTACTTC.